This T cell receptor (beta chain) was recovered during a study of T cells in Graves' hyperthyroidism and ophthalmopathy. The CDR3 spans 15 residues. Germline CDR1 reads SGHRS; CDR2 reads YFSETQ. As to this clonotype: One end of the junction varies from germline; a read error may be responsible.

Amplified TCR beta CDR3 regions came from RNA transcripts. TCR CDR3 underwent first-round RT-PCR with the HTBI primer set. TCRdb recomputed calls from the multiplex PCR reads with MiXCR, one row per CDR3 protein. The sample lists a few hundred thousand distinct CDR3 sequences, 13% to 15% seen once, with roughly 17% in the top ten. The specimen was blood. The clonotype comes from a woman aged 18-30 years with Graves' hyperthyroidism. V and J are TRBV5-1 and TRBJ1-4; 9 bases fit TRBD1. CDR3 in DNA: TGCGCCAGCAGATTGGGACAGGGAAAAAATGAAAAACTGTTTTTT. This translates into CASRLGQGKNEKLFF.